Listed here are 27 T cell receptor beta chains from one sample, sequenced in a study of blood T cell repertoires in COVID-19. Measured with immunoSEQ multiplex PCR; TCRdb has only the in-frame clones, and not every one. The sample comprises about 240,000 clones, 80% to 90% of which are singletons, and 3.6% rests with the top ten. Input material: PBMCs or T cells enriched from blood (not recorded which). The receptors originated from a woman aged 40 to 50 who had been exposed to COVID-19.

This clone was recorded a few times. The chain recombines TRBV5-5 with TRBJ2-7; TRBD1 aligns across 9 bases. The V gene end was trimmed by 3 bases and the J gene end by 2 bases; junction bases not matched to a gene: 6. Germline V gene lookup returns CDR1 SGHKS and CDR2 YYEKEE (reference sequence). The CDR3 length is 15 residues. The CDR3 DNA is TGTGCCAGCAGCTACCGGGACAGGGAAACCTACGAGCAGTACTTC. This gives the protein CASSYRDRETYEQYF.

This clone was observed a single time. The chain carries TRBV18 and TRBJ2-1; TRBD2 aligns across 10 bases. The CDR3 extends over 15 amino acids. After removal of 3 bases from V and 5 bases from J, the junction contained 4 bases not matched to a gene. The germline CDR1 and CDR2 sequences are KGHSH and LQKENI. The CDR3 coding sequence is TGTGCCAGCTCACCCCTAGCGGGGGCCGACAATGAGCAGTTCTTC. Its translation is CASSPLAGADNEQFF.

The rearrangement links TRBV18 to TRBJ2-5, with D maybe TRBD2 (5 bases). The CDR3 extends over 15 amino acids. Per the germline V gene, CDR1 is KGHSH and CDR2 is LQKENI. Trimming pared 3 bases from V and 0 bases from J, leaving 11 bases between. CDR3 coding DNA: TGTGCCAGCTCACCCGGCGGGTCCTACCAAGAGACCCAGTACTTC. This sequence encodes CASSPGGSYQETQYF.

In its sample, this clone was seen a few times. This chain connects TRBV7-9 to TRBJ1-5; D remains ambiguous. The CDR3 has 13 residues. The germline V gene has CDR1 SEHNR and CDR2 FQNEAQ (reference sequence). V lost 4 bases to trimming and J lost 4 bases, with 8 bases between them. CDR3 protein: CASSYTENQPQHF. CDR3 nucleotides: TGTGCCAGCAGCTATACGGAGAATCAGCCCCAGCATTTT.

The gene calls are TRBV9 and TRBJ2-1, with 9 bases aligning to TRBD2. V lost 0 bases, J lost 15 bases, and 10 bases stayed unmatched. CDR3 length: 14 residues. Per the germline V gene, CDR1 is SGDLS and CDR2 is YYNGEE. In DNA, the CDR3 is TGTGCCAGCAGCGTAGAGGCTAGCGGGGCCTCATTGTTCTTC. Translating gives CASSVEASGASLFF. Full variable domain (remainder filled in from reference TRBV9 and TRBJ2-1): DSGVTQTPKHLITATGQRVTLRCSPRSGDLSVYWYQQSLDQGLQFLIQYYNGEERAKGNILERFSAQQFPDLHSELNLSSLELGDSALYFCASSVEASGASLFFGPGTRLTVL.

The chain couples TRBV9 to TRBJ1-1, with TRBD1 as a possible D gene (5 bases). The CDR3 totals 16 residues. The germline gives CDR1 SGDLS, CDR2 YYNGEE. V was cut by 3 bases and J by 2 bases, with 17 bases left in between. CDR3 DNA: TGTGCCAGCAGCGCCCCCCTGGGCAGGGAAAACACTGAAGCTTTCTTT. It specifies CASSAPLGRENTEAFF.

The chain uses TRBV12-5 and TRBJ2-3; TRBD2 agrees at 8 bases. Germline CDR1 and CDR2: LGHNT and FRNRAP. The V segment lost 5 bases and the J segment 2 bases; nucleotides outside the gene matches: 12. CDR3 length: 17 amino acids. CDR3 residues: CASGPHRGGLLTDTQYF. In nucleotides, the CDR3 is TGTGCTAGTGGTCCTCATCGGGGGGGACTGCTCACAGATACGCAGTATTTT.

The genes are TRBV18 and TRBJ1-2, with TRBD1 matching over 7 bases. Losses at the gene ends were 3 bases for V and 3 bases for J; bases not matched to a gene: 10. Looked up from germline, CDR1 is KGHSH and CDR2 is LQKENI. There are 16 residues in the CDR3. The DNA for the CDR3 is TGTGCCAGCTCACCCACGAAAAACAGGGGAGACTATGGCTACACCTTC. Protein: CASSPTKNRGDYGYTF.

This chain links TRBV3-1 (or the pseudogene TRBV3-2) with TRBJ2-3, with unresolved D. The CDR3 is 17 amino acids. Germline lookup yields CDR1 LGHDT and CDR2 YNNKEL (reference sequence). V was trimmed by 0 bases and J by 0 bases, leaving 13 bases between them. The CDR3 region has the DNA TGTGCCAGCAGCCAAGATTACGGCGGATCTAGCACAGATACGCAGTATTTT. Its protein is CASSQDYGGSSTDTQYF.

This clone turned up a few times. The chain carries TRBV7-2 and TRBJ1-3; TRBD1 matches at 9 bases. The J segment lost 0 bases and the V segment lost 1 base, leaving 4 bases of the junction unmatched. This CDR3 spans 17 amino acids. Looked up from germline, CDR1 is SGHTA and CDR2 is FQGNSA. DNA for the CDR3: TGTGCCAGCAGCTTAGTAGGGACAGGGTTCTCTGGAAACACCATATATTTT. This encodes CASSLVGTGFSGNTIYF. Using reference TRBV7-2 and TRBJ1-3 for the parts outside the CDR3, the full variable domain is GAGVSQSPSNKVTEKGKDVELRCDPISGHTALYWYRQSLGQGLEFLIYFQGNSAPDKSGLPSDRFSAERTGGSVSTLTIQRTQQEDSAVYLCASSLVGTGFSGNTIYFGEGSWLTVV.

CDR3 sequence (DNA): TGTGCCAGCAGCTTAGCCCCTAGCGGGGGTAGCACAGATACGCAGTATTTT. Amino acid sequence: CASSLAPSGGSTDTQYF. V gene TRBV7-2 combines with J gene TRBJ2-3, with 10 bases fitting TRBD2. Germline loops: CDR1 SGHTA, CDR2 FQGNSA. There are 17 residues in the CDR3. V was clipped by 0 bases and J by 0 bases; unmatched bases: 3. The full variable domain, rest sourced from reference TRBV7-2 and TRBJ2-3, is GAGVSQSPSNKVTEKGKDVELRCDPISGHTALYWYRQSLGQGLEFLIYFQGNSAPDKSGLPSDRFSAERTGGSVSTLTIQRTQQEDSAVYLCASSLAPSGGSTDTQYFGPGTRLTVL.

The genes are TRBV7-9 and TRBJ1-1; the match to TRBD1 covers 8 bases. Germline CDR1 is SEHNR and CDR2 is FQNEAQ (reference sequence). This CDR3 spans 13 amino acids. The junction had 3 bases not matched to a gene; V was cut back by 1 base and J by 8 bases. In nucleotides, the CDR3 is TGTGCCAGCAGCTTAGAGCCAGGGGGCGAAGCTTTCTTT. Protein: CASSLEPGGEAFF.

CDR3 sequence reads: CASSRGRENEKLFF. CDR3 nucleotide sequence: TGTGCCAGTAGTAGGGGTCGGGAGAATGAAAAACTGTTTTTT. The gene calls are TRBV19 and TRBJ1-4; D not resolved. Germline V lookup: CDR1 LNHDA, CDR2 SQIVND (reference sequence). The V gene lost 4 bases and the J gene lost 5 bases, with 11 bases spanning the gap. The CDR3 extends over 14 amino acids.

The rearrangement joins TRBV7-3 to TRBJ1-1, with unresolved D. Per germline, CDR1 SGHTA and CDR2 FQGTGA. V was cut by 2 bases and J by 0 bases, with 4 bases left in between. This CDR3 contains 13 residues. The CDR3 loop is CASSLLVNTEAFF. The CDR3 coding sequence is TGTGCCAGCAGCTTATTAGTGAACACTGAAGCTTTCTTT.

This clone was detected a few times. This chain joins TRBV6-4 and TRBJ2-7, with D possibly being TRBD2 (6 bases). Germline V CDR1 and CDR2: MRHNA, SNTAGT. This CDR3 spans 13 amino acids. Trimming removed 0 bases at V and 7 bases at J, with 10 bases between. The CDR3 sequence is CASSDSGAGEQYF. The DNA of the CDR3 is TGTGCCAGCAGTGACTCCGGCGCGGGGGAGCAGTACTTC.

V and J are TRBV19 and TRBJ1-2, with D perhaps TRBD1 (5 bases). Per germline, CDR1 LNHDA and CDR2 SQIVND (reference sequence). The CDR3 is 13 amino acids. The ends were cut back, 6 bases at V and 0 bases at J, with 8 bases in the middle. CDR3 bases: TGTGCCAGTAGCCCACAGGCTAACTATGGCTACACCTTC. Its protein product is CASSPQANYGYTF.

The rearrangement uses TRBV5-1 and TRBJ2-1; TRBD2 agrees at 9 bases. Germline V gives CDR1 SGHRS, CDR2 YFSETQ. The V segment lost 0 bases and the J segment 0 bases; nucleotides outside the gene matches: 7. CDR3 size: 18 residues. The DNA for the CDR3 is TGCGCCAGCAGCTTGGTGTCGACTAGCGGTAGCTCCTACAATGAGCAGTTCTTC. Its protein product is CASSLVSTSGSSYNEQFF.

The rearrangement joins TRBV4-2 to TRBJ2-7; D is undetermined. CDR1 LGHNA and CDR2 YNFKEQ come from the germline V gene. The CDR3 extends over 16 amino acids. V lost 0 bases, J lost 7 bases, and 19 bases lay in between. The CDR3 DNA reads TGTGCCAGCAGCCAAGATCCTATCCGAGGAACGAGGGAGCAGTACTTC. Amino acid sequence: CASSQDPIRGTREQYF.

A few counts support this clone. V usage is TRBV5-8 and J usage is TRBJ1-2; D gene unclear. V was clipped by 2 bases and J by 5 bases, with 4 bases between them. The CDR3 consists of 11 residues. Germline CDR1 SGHTS, CDR2 YDEGEE. The CDR3 nucleotides read TGTGCCAGCAGCTTTGTATATGGCTACACCTTC. This encodes CASSFVYGYTF.

CDR3 nucleotide sequence: TGTGCCAGCAAAGCGGGGGGAACAGATACGCAGTATTTT. This sequence encodes CASKAGGTDTQYF. V gene TRBV2 combines with J gene TRBJ2-3, with 9 nucleotides matching TRBD2. Germline CDR1 and CDR2: SNHLY and FYNNEI. Trimming at V came to 7 bases and at J to 3 bases, leaving 2 bases not matched to a gene. The CDR3 has 13 amino acids.

The chain uses TRBV7-6 and TRBJ1-5, with a possible D match to TRBD1 (6 bases). The CDR3 has 13 residues. With 1 base removed from V and 7 bases from J, the gap between germline ends came to 8 bases. Germline lookup yields CDR1 SGHVS and CDR2 FNYEAQ. The CDR3 DNA follows: TGTGCCAGCAGCTTAGGGACAGCCCAGCCCCAGCATTTT. Protein sequence: CASSLGTAQPQHF.

V gene TRBV7-2 combines with J gene TRBJ1-2; TRBD1 aligns across 8 bases. V gave up 5 bases and J gave up 7 bases; unmatched junction bases: 3. The CDR3 contains 12 residues. In germline, CDR1 is SGHTA, CDR2 FQGNSA. The CDR3 DNA is TGTGCCAGCAGCCGCGACAGGGGTGGCTACACCTTC. Encoded protein: CASSRDRGGYTF.

V and J are TRBV11-1 and TRBJ2-1; 9 bases line up with TRBD1. The CDR3 loop spans 15 amino acids. Trimming cost V 5 bases and J 5 bases; bases outside gene matches: 7. Germline loops: CDR1 SGHAT, CDR2 FQDESV (reference sequence). CDR3 residues: CASSPRQGDNNEQFF. The DNA of the CDR3 is TGTGCCAGCAGCCCCCGACAGGGGGACAACAATGAGCAGTTCTTC.

This chain connects TRBV24-1 to TRBJ2-1; 9 bases are a match to TRBD2. The trim removed 2 bases at V and 14 bases at J, leaving 3 bases unmatched. The germline V gene has CDR1 KGHDR and CDR2 SFDVKD. CDR3 size: 12 residues. The chain's CDR3 is CATSDSGTSKFF. The CDR3 region has the DNA TGTGCCACCAGTGATTCCGGGACTAGCAAGTTCTTC.

The sample holds a few counts of this clone. As DNA, the CDR3 is TGCGCCAGCAGGATGGGGAAGGCGGGAAACTACGAGCAGTACTTC. Protein: CASRMGKAGNYEQYF. The rearrangement uses TRBV5-1 and TRBJ2-7, with D possibly matching TRBD2 (6 bases). Between the trimmed V and J ends, which lost 5 bases and 3 bases, there was a span of 18 bases. Germline V lookup: CDR1 SGHRS, CDR2 YFSETQ. The CDR3 is made up of 15 amino acids.

This chain uses TRBV10-3 with TRBJ1-6, with D tentatively TRBD1 (5 bases). The germline V and J ends were trimmed by 0 bases and 7 bases, with 13 bases remaining between them. Germline V gene data show CDR1 as ENHRY and CDR2 as SYGVKD. The CDR3 sequence is 16 residues long. This chain's CDR3 is CAISESLQVGNSPLHF. The CDR3 DNA follows: TGTGCCATCAGTGAGTCCCTACAGGTTGGGAATTCACCCCTCCACTTT.

The rearrangement links TRBV5-1 to TRBJ2-5, with TRBD1 matching 9 bases. The germline CDR1 and CDR2 sequences are SGHRS and YFSETQ. Losses at the gene ends were 5 bases for V and 2 bases for J; bases not matched to a gene: 7. The CDR3 runs 15 residues. The CDR3 DNA follows: TGCGCCAGCAGTCGTCCTGACAGGGGGCAAGAGACCCAGTACTTC. Protein product: CASSRPDRGQETQYF.